This T cell receptor (beta chain) was identified in a study of beta chain features in type 1 diabetes. General study points: TCRB CDR3s were moderately but significantly shorter in Type 1 diabetes patients in all four CD4+ subsets.

Isolated RNA was reverse transcribed in full, so expressed TCRB transcripts were sequenced. The protocol was immunoSEQ multiplex PCR, while the TCRdb copy is restricted to in-frame clones and leaves out a portion. The table includes about 150,000 clones, roughly 10% detected once. This CDR3 spans 15 amino acids. Germline V gene lookup returns CDR1 MNHNS and CDR2 SASEGT. V lost 7 bases to trimming and J lost 2 bases; unmatched junction nucleotides: 7. Populations isolated by sorting all had purity greater than 95%. This clone was counted between two and nine times. What it binds is unknown. Sequencing was performed on central memory CD4+ T cells from blood. This TCR came from a man aged 18-30 years in good health. The genes are TRBV6-1 and TRBJ2-5; 10 nucleotides align to TRBD2. The CDR3 coding sequence is TGTGCCAGCAAGAGGAGGACTAGCGGACAAGAGACCCAGTACTTC. This translates into CASKRRTSGQETQYF.